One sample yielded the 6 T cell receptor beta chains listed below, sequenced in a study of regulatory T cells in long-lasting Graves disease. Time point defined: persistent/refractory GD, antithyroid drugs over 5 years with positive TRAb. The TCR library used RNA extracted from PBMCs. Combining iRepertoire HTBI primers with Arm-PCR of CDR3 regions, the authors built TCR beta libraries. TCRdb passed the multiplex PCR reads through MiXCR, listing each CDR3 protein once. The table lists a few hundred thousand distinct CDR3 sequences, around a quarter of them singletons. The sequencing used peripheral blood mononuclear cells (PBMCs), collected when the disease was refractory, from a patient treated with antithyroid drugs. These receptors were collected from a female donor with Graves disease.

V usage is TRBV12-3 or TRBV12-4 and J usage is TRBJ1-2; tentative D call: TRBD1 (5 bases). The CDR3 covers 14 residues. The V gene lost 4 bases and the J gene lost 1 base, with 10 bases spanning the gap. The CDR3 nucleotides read TGTGCCAGCAGTTACACAGGACTTAACTATGGCTACACCTTC. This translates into CASSYTGLNYGYTF.

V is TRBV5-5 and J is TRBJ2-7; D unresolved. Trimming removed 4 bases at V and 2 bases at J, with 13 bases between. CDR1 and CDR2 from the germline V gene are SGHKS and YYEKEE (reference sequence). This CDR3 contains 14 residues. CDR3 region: CASSRSGVAYEQYF. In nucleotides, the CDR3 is TGTGCCAGCAGCCGGAGTGGGGTTGCCTACGAGCAGTACTTC.

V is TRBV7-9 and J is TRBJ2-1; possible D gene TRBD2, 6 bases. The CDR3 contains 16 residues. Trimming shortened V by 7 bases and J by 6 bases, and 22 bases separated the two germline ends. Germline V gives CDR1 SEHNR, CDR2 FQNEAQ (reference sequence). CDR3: CASTSTGRKVGNEQFF. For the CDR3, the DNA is TGTGCCAGCACCTCTACCGGGAGAAAGGTCGGCAATGAGCAGTTCTTC. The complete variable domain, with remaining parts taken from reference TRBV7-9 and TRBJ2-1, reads DTGVSQNPRHKITKRGQNVTFRCDPISEHNRLYWYRQTLGQGPEFLTYFQNEAQLEKSRLLSDRFSAERPKGSFSTLEIQRTEQGDSAMYLCASTSTGRKVGNEQFFGPGTRLTVL.

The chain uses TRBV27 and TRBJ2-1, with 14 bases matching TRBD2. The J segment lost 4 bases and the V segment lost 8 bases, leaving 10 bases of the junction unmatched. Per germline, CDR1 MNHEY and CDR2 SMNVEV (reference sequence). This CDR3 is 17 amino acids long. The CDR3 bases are TGTGCCAGCGGGGGACTAGCGGGGGAAGGTCCTTACAATGAGCAGTTCTTC. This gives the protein CASGGLAGEGPYNEQFF.

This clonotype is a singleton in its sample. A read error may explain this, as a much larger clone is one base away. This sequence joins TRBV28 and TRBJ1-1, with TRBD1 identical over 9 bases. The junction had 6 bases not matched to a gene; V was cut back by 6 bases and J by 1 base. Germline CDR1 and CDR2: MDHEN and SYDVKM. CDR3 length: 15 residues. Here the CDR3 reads CASRAQGATNTEAFF. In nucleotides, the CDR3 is TGTGCCAGCAGAGCACAGGGGGCTACGAACACTGAAGCTTTCTTT.

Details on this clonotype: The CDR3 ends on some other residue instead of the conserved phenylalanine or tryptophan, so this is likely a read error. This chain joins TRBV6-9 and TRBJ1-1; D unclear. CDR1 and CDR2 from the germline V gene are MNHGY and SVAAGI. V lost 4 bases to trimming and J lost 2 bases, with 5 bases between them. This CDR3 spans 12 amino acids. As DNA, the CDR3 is TGTGCCAGCAGTTTAGCAAACACTGAAGCTTTCCTT. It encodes CASSLANTEAFL.